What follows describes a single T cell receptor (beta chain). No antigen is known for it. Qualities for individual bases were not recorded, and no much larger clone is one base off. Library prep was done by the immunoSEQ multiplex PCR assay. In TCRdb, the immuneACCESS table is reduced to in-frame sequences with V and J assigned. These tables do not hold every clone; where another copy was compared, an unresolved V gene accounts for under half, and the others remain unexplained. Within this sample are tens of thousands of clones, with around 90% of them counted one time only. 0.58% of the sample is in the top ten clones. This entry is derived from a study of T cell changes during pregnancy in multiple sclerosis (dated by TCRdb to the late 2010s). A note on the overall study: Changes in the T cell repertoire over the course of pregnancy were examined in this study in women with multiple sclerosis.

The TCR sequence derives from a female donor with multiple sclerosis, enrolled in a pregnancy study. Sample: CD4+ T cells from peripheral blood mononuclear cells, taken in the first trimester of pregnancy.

The base sequence is TGTGCCAGCAGCTCGCCGACTAGCGGGAGGGCGCGTGAGCAGTTCTTC. Its translation is CASSSPTSGRAREQFF. Here the chain combines TRBV7-2 and TRBJ2-1; TRBD2 lines up with 14 middle nucleotides. V ends up 4 bases short and J 9 bases short, with an unmatched junction base count of 8. The CDR1 and CDR2 encoded by the germline V gene are SGHTA and FQGNSA. CDR3 length: 16 amino acids, cysteine to phenylalanine. Only the CDR3 DNA stays, 48 bases, in frame from base 1.